One sample yielded the 7 T cell receptor beta chains listed below, sequenced in a study of T-cell memory formation after mild COVID-19. TCRdb independently ran MiXCR on the 5' RACE reads; one entry per CDR3 protein. Here the sample spans about 200,000 distinct CDR3 sequences, around 9.1% being singletons. Source material: PBMCs or a T cell subset sorted from them (not recorded which). The receptor source for this set is a man younger than 30 who had mild COVID-19 (a few samples of this study predate the infection). Cell type and time point are not known.

The sample holds a few counts of this clonotype. V gene TRBV6-6 combines with J gene TRBJ2-3; possibly TRBD2 for D (6 bases). The germline CDR1 and CDR2 sequences are MNHNY and SVGAGI (reference sequence). There are 22 residues in the CDR3. V dropped 2 bases and J dropped 7 bases, with 37 bases sitting between them. In DNA form, the CDR3 reads TGTGCCAGCAGTTACACAAACTTAACTCGGGAGCCGGGACCAATTAAAAAAAATACGCAGTATTTT. Protein: CASSYTNLTREPGPIKKNTQYF.

This clonotype was seen a few times. This rearrangement joins TRBV7-2 to TRBJ1-5; 8 bases map to TRBD1. CDR3 length equals 15 residues. Germline lookup yields CDR1 SGHTA and CDR2 FQGNSA. Germline trimming cut 0 bases from V and 6 bases from J; bases unmatched to any gene: 4. CDR3 bases: TGTGCCAGCAGCTTAGCGACAGGGGACCTTCAGCCCCAGCATTTT. Translated, it gives CASSLATGDLQPQHF.

This clonotype was counted ten times or more. J is TRBJ2-3 and V is TRBV29-1; D remains ambiguous. The CDR3 totals 10 residues. The germline V gene encodes CDR1 SQVTM and CDR2 ANQGSEA. The V end lost 2 bases, the J end lost 10 bases, and 7 bases lay between the germline ends. CDR3 protein: CSVESFAQYF. In DNA, the CDR3 is TGCAGCGTTGAAAGTTTTGCGCAGTATTTT.

This chain connects TRBV6-2 or TRBV6-3 to TRBJ1-1; 8 positions agree with TRBD1. From germline, CDR1 is MNHEY and CDR2 SVGEGT. The V gene end was trimmed by 8 bases and the J gene end by 1 base; junction bases not matched to a gene: 3. The CDR3 length is 13 residues. CDR3 DNA sequence: TGTGCCAGCCGGACAGGGAAGAACACTGAAGCTTTCTTT. It specifies CASRTGKNTEAFF.

This clonotype was found many times. V and J are TRBV2 and TRBJ2-3; D ambiguous. V dropped 2 bases and J dropped 5 bases, with 8 bases sitting between them. Looked up from germline, CDR1 is SNHLY and CDR2 is FYNNEI. The CDR3 totals 13 residues. The CDR3, as DNA: TGTGCCAGCAGTGAACCCCACCAAGATACGCAGTATTTT. This codes for CASSEPHQDTQYF.

The gene calls are TRBV5-1 and TRBJ2-3; D is possibly TRBD2 (5 bases). The germline V gene has CDR1 SGHRS and CDR2 YFSETQ. CDR3 length: 12 residues. The V end lost 0 bases, the J end lost 15 bases, and 14 bases lay between the germline ends. CDR3 amino acids: CASSLVGDSIYF. The CDR3 DNA is TGCGCCAGCAGCTTGGTCGGGGATTCGATTTATTTT.

The rearrangement uses TRBV4-2 and TRBJ1-1; 8 positions agree with TRBD1. The CDR3 contains 14 residues. CDR1 LGHNA and CDR2 YNFKEQ come from the germline V gene. The junction had 10 bases not matched to a gene; V was cut back by 2 bases and J by 11 bases. CDR3: CASSQTDRASVAFF. For the CDR3, the DNA is TGTGCCAGCAGCCAAACGGACAGGGCGTCTGTGGCTTTCTTT.